The 18 T cell receptor beta chains given below trace back to one sample, sequenced in a study of shared clonotypes between healthy human individuals. Method: immunoSEQ multiplex PCR; TCRdb's copy keeps in-frame clones and lacks some. The sample comprises roughly 330,000 clones, roughly 70% of which are singletons, and about a tenth rests with the top ten. Sequences were obtained from memory CD4+ T cells sorted from blood. Subset reported: CD45RA-negative fraction. The receptors were gathered from a young man in good health.

The chain couples TRBV2 to TRBJ2-4; unclear D gene. The CDR3 spans 15 residues. The germline gives CDR1 SNHLY, CDR2 FYNNEI. V was trimmed by 6 bases and J by 6 bases, leaving 18 bases between them. CDR3 amino acids: CASSQLGGRVNIQYF. CDR3 DNA: TGTGCCAGCAGCCAGCTTGGCGGCCGAGTAAACATTCAGTACTTC.

This chain uses TRBV7-3 with TRBJ1-2, with 9 bases matching TRBD1. This CDR3 contains 13 residues. CDR1 SGHTA and CDR2 FQGTGA come from the germline V gene. The V gene end was trimmed by 5 bases and the J gene end by 8 bases; junction bases not matched to a gene: 6. The DNA for the CDR3 is TGTGCCAGCAGCCAGGGACAGGGAGAAGGCTACACCTTC. This sequence encodes CASSQGQGEGYTF.

This chain connects TRBV11-2 to TRBJ2-2; no clear D. This CDR3 spans 12 amino acids. V lost 5 bases and J 6 bases, leaving 7 bases between the germline ends. Germline V gene data show CDR1 as SGHAT and CDR2 as FQNNGV. In DNA, the CDR3 is TGTGCCAGCAGCGCCCAGTCCGGGGAGCTGTTTTTT. Encoded protein: CASSAQSGELFF.

This clone is a singleton in its sample. The rearrangement uses TRBV7-2 and TRBJ2-1; 7 bases match TRBD2. V trimming: 5 bases; J trimming: 10 bases; junction bases outside the gene matches: 14. In germline, CDR1 is SGHTA, CDR2 FQGNSA. This CDR3 contains 15 residues. The CDR3 region is CASSHRTWGEGEQFF. CDR3 nucleotide sequence: TGTGCCAGCAGCCATCGTACGTGGGGGGAGGGCGAGCAGTTCTTC.

The chain combines TRBV18 with TRBJ2-4; D assignment may be TRBD1 or TRBD2 (6 bases each). The V gene's germline CDR1 is KGHSH and CDR2 LQKENI. The CDR3 length is 17 residues. With 1 base removed from V and 2 bases from J, the gap between germline ends came to 15 bases. The CDR3: CASSPLGGGSSKNIQYF. The CDR3 DNA follows: TGTGCCAGCTCACCACTAGGAGGGGGGAGTTCCAAAAACATTCAGTACTTC.

Comment on this clone: This specimen includes other DNA sequences encoding the same CDR3. The chain joins TRBV5-1 to TRBJ2-1; 8 positions agree with TRBD2. V gave up 4 bases and J gave up 4 bases; unmatched junction bases: 1. Per the germline V gene, CDR1 is SGHRS and CDR2 is YFSETQ. This CDR3 has 13 residues. CDR3 sequence (DNA): TGCGCCAGCAGCCCGGGGGGGTACAATGAGCAGTTCTTC. It codes for CASSPGGYNEQFF.

The table lists this clone with a few counts. V usage is TRBV5-4 and J usage is TRBJ2-2, with 7 bases fitting TRBD1. The CDR3 has 17 amino acids. The V and J ends lost 0 bases and 6 bases, in that order; junction bases with no gene match: 11. CDR1 is SGHNT, CDR2 YYREEE, per germline (reference sequence). CDR3 in amino acids: CASSLGMRQGNAGELFF. The CDR3 coding sequence is TGTGCCAGCAGCTTGGGTATGAGACAGGGCAATGCCGGGGAGCTGTTTTTT.

In its sample, this clone was seen a few times. The chain links TRBV18 to TRBJ1-1; TRBD1 matches at 9 bases. Unmatched junction bases numbered 4, after V lost 3 bases and J lost 5 bases. Germline V gives CDR1 KGHSH, CDR2 LQKENI. The CDR3 totals 14 residues. In DNA, the CDR3 is TGTGCCAGCTCACCGACAGGGGGTGGTACTGAAGCTTTCTTT. Translation: CASSPTGGGTEAFF.

V is TRBV9 and J is TRBJ1-3; D is possibly TRBD1 (5 bases). This CDR3 region has 17 residues. Germline-derived CDR1 and CDR2 are SGDLS and YYNGEE. Trimming cost V 2 bases and J 0 bases, with 15 bases left between them. The CDR3 sequence: CASSVGGTLSSGNTIYF. The CDR3 bases are TGTGCCAGCAGCGTGGGGGGGACTCTCAGCTCTGGAAACACCATATATTTT.

The chain has TRBV7-6 and TRBJ2-1; 9 nucleotides align to TRBD2. The CDR3 covers 15 residues. CDR1 SGHVS and CDR2 FNYEAQ come from the germline V gene. V lost 3 bases and J lost 8; bases outside the gene matches: 8. CDR3 residues: CASSLGTSYRDEQFF. The CDR3 DNA is TGTGCCAGCAGCTTGGGGACTAGCTATAGGGATGAGCAGTTCTTC.

The J gene is TRBJ2-2, the V gene TRBV4-2; D unresolved. The V end was cut by 0 bases, the J end by 7 bases, with 15 bases between. In germline, CDR1 is LGHNA, CDR2 YNFKEQ. The CDR3 loop spans 16 amino acids. The CDR3 DNA reads as TGTGCCAGCAGCCAAGATTCGTTAGGGTTGGGCGGGGAGCTGTTTTTT. It yields the protein CASSQDSLGLGGELFF.

The rearrangement links TRBV9 to TRBJ2-1, with a weak D call TRBD2 (6 bases). Germline CDR1 SGDLS, CDR2 YYNGEE. Trimming pared 0 bases from V and 2 bases from J, leaving 9 bases between. The CDR3 has 15 residues. CDR3 DNA: TGTGCCAGCAGCGTAGAGGCTAGCGCCTACAATGAGCAGTTCTTC. It is translated as CASSVEASAYNEQFF.

The chain has TRBV12-5 and TRBJ2-5; D remains unclear. Germline CDR1 reads LGHNT; CDR2 reads FRNRAP. The V and J ends lost 7 bases and 2 bases respectively, with 5 bases between them. There are 11 residues in the CDR3. The CDR3 here is CASARQETQYF. CDR3 DNA: TGTGCTAGTGCCCGACAAGAGACCCAGTACTTC.

The chain recombines TRBV9 with TRBJ2-3; 12 bases agree with TRBD2. The CDR3 contains 18 residues. Germline loops: CDR1 SGDLS, CDR2 YYNGEE. Unmatched junction bases numbered 9, after V lost 4 bases and J lost 0 bases. CDR3 sequence: CASSYGTSGLSSTDTQYF. The CDR3 bases are TGTGCCAGCAGCTACGGGACTAGCGGGTTATCTAGCACAGATACGCAGTATTTT.

This clone has just a few counts. The CDR3 DNA is TGTGCCAGCAGTGAGACAGGGGAGCTCTTCTACGAGCAGTACTTC. It codes for CASSETGELFYEQYF. The rearrangement joins TRBV2 to TRBJ2-7, with 8 bases that match TRBD1. V gave up 3 bases and J gave up 3 bases; unmatched junction bases: 7. The CDR3 length is 15 residues. The germline V gene encodes CDR1 SNHLY and CDR2 FYNNEI.

Only a few counts were recorded for this clone. CDR3 in DNA: TGTGCCAGCAGTGAAAGTGGGCTAGAAGGCAATGAGCAGTTCTTC. Translating gives CASSESGLEGNEQFF. The chain carries TRBV2 and TRBJ2-1; the D is unclear. The CDR3 loop spans 15 amino acids. CDR1 is SNHLY and CDR2 is FYNNEI in the germline V gene. V lost 2 bases, J lost 6 bases, and 14 bases lay in between.

The chain joins TRBV28 to TRBJ1-5; possible D gene TRBD1, 6 bases. CDR1 MDHEN and CDR2 SYDVKM come from the germline V gene. Trimming removed 2 bases at V and 3 bases at J, with 11 bases between. The CDR3 is made up of 15 amino acids. The CDR3 bases are TGTGCCAGCAGTTTACTAGGGGGTAACAATCAGCCCCAGCATTTT. Its protein is CASSLLGGNNQPQHF.

This chain links TRBV7-2 with TRBJ1-5; no clear D gene. Trimming took off 5 bases at V and 0 bases at J, with 11 bases between the two ends. This CDR3 is 15 amino acids long. Germline CDR1 is SGHTA and CDR2 is FQGNSA. The CDR3 DNA is TGTGCCAGCAGCGAGAGACGGTCTAGCAATCAGCCCCAGCATTTT. Its protein product is CASSERRSSNQPQHF. The full variable domain, with the rest looked up from reference TRBV7-2 and TRBJ1-5, is GAGVSQSPSNKVTEKGKDVELRCDPISGHTALYWYRQSLGQGLEFLIYFQGNSAPDKSGLPSDRFSAERTGGSVSTLTIQRTQQEDSAVYLCASSERRSSNQPQHFGDGTRLSIL.